Each of the 14 T cell receptor beta chains below was sequenced from the same sample in a study of blood T cells in healthy people across ages. With a J-beta primer mix and a sample-barcoded 5' primer, a second PCR ran about 7 to 12 cycles. TCRdb recomputed calls from the 5' RACE reads with MiXCR, one row per CDR3 protein. The sample includes approximately 800,000 distinct CDR3 sequences, approximately 53% of them seen just once. The sequenced sample was blood. The receptors come from an elderly man in good health.

This clonotype was detected once. The CDR3 spells CASSSAGWTSTSNTQYF. DNA for the CDR3: TGTGCCAGCAGTTCCGCAGGGTGGACAAGCACATCAAATACGCAGTATTTT. The chain employs TRBV27 and TRBJ2-3; D is perhaps TRBD1 (5 bases). The CDR3 runs to 17 residues. Germline loops: CDR1 MNHEY, CDR2 SMNVEV (reference sequence). V lost 4 bases, J lost 7 bases, and 24 bases lay in between.

This clonotype was seen repeatedly, ten times or more. V usage is TRBV29-1 and J usage is TRBJ2-1; 10 positions match TRBD2. The CDR3 is 19 amino acids. Trimming cost V 6 bases and J 7 bases; bases outside gene matches: 24. Germline V gene sequence: CDR1 SQVTM, CDR2 ANQGSEA. The CDR3 DNA reads TGCAGCGTCCAACAAACAATAGCGGGAGGAGCTATCAGAGGGAATGAGCAGTTCTTC. Protein: CSVQQTIAGGAIRGNEQFF.

On this clonotype itself: A read error may produce the germline difference seen at one junction end. The rearrangement links TRBV28 to TRBJ1-2, with 7 bases fitting TRBD1. In germline, CDR1 is MDHEN, CDR2 SYDVKM. This CDR3 is 13 amino acids long. The CDR3 here is CVSRGAGNYGYTF. Written as DNA, the CDR3 is TGTGTCAGCAGGGGGGCAGGGAACTATGGCTACACCTTC.

V is TRBV11-2 and J is TRBJ1-1; D gene uncertain. Deletions cut 5 bases from V and 12 bases from J, with 7 bases between. The germline V gene encodes CDR1 SGHAT and CDR2 FQNNGV. The length of the CDR3 is 9 residues. CDR3 sequence: CASSPPTFF. CDR3 DNA sequence: TGTGCCAGCAGCCCACCCACTTTCTTT.

The chain links TRBV2 to TRBJ2-5; D is unclear. The CDR3 loop spans 15 amino acids. Looked up from germline, CDR1 is SNHLY and CDR2 is FYNNEI. Trimming stripped 0 bases from V and 1 base from J, with 9 bases between. The CDR3 reads CASSEALGSQETQYF. DNA for the CDR3: TGTGCCAGCAGTGAAGCGCTAGGTAGCCAAGAGACCCAGTACTTC.

The chain joins TRBV5-1 to TRBJ2-4; 10 positions agree with TRBD2. The CDR3 spans 18 residues. Trimming took 0 bases from V and 0 from J; bases not matched to a gene: 6. The V gene's germline CDR1 is SGHRS and CDR2 YFSETQ. The CDR3 here is CASSLGTSGFIAKNIQYF. As DNA, the CDR3 is TGCGCCAGCAGCTTGGGGACTAGCGGATTTATAGCCAAAAACATTCAGTACTTC.

The chain combines TRBV20-1 with TRBJ2-7, with 9 nucleotides matching TRBD1. The J call is uncertain, as TRBJ2-5 better fits the DNA end. Germline V gene lookup returns CDR1 DFQATT and CDR2 SNEGSKA (reference sequence). CDR3 length: 14 amino acids. The CDR3 protein is CSASKQGAKETQYF. CDR3 sequence (DNA): TGCAGTGCTTCGAAACAGGGGGCCAAAGAGACCCAGTACTTC.

This clonotype occurred a few times. The CDR3 region is CASSPPWGSLRNEQYF. CDR3 bases: TGTGCCAGCTCACCACCGTGGGGTTCCCTCAGGAACGAGCAGTACTTC. The chain employs TRBV18 and TRBJ2-5, with unresolved D. The J call may be incorrect, as the DNA end agrees better with TRBJ2-7. Germline V CDR1 and CDR2: KGHSH, LQKENI. The CDR3 is made up of 16 amino acids.

This clonotype was counted only a few times. The chain carries TRBV21-1 and TRBJ1-6; TRBD1, the table's D call, lacks a check against the DNA. TRBV21-1 is designated a pseudogene. The length of the CDR3 is 17 residues. The CDR3 is CASSKLRLGTGDSPLHF. Written as DNA, the CDR3 is TGTGCCAGCAGCAAATTGAGGCTGGGGACAGGGGATTCACCCCTCCACTTT.

This clonotype occurred once. This chain joins TRBV24-1 and TRBJ2-1; D tentatively reads TRBD1 or TRBD2 (5 bases each). The CDR3 runs 16 residues. Germline CDR1 is KGHDR and CDR2 is SFDVKD. The V end was cut by 2 bases, the J end by 0 bases, with 10 bases between. In DNA form, the CDR3 reads TGTGCCACCAGTGATTCGGGACCACTCTCCTACAATGAGCAGTTCTTC. Its translation: CATSDSGPLSYNEQFF.

The chain links TRBV20-1 to TRBJ2-7, with 9 bases that match TRBD2. Germline V gene data show CDR1 as DFQATT and CDR2 as SNEGSKA (reference sequence). The CDR3 has 13 amino acids. CDR3 DNA: TGCAGCATAGCGGGAGCCGGACCCTACGAGCAGTACTTC. Encoded protein: CSIAGAGPYEQYF.

The gene calls are TRBV20-1 and TRBJ2-4; 12 bases agree with TRBD1. Gene TRBJ2-7 matches the end of the DNA better, so the J call may be wrong. This CDR3 spans 13 amino acids. CDR1 DFQATT and CDR2 SNEGSKA come from the germline V gene (reference sequence). The CDR3 loop reads CSAKGQGANEQYF. CDR3 bases: TGCAGTGCTAAGGGACAGGGGGCAAACGAGCAGTACTTC.

The V gene is TRBV6-6, the J gene TRBJ2-7; 7 nucleotides match TRBD2. CDR1 MNHNY and CDR2 SVGAGI come from the germline V gene (reference sequence). The CDR3 is 15 residues long. Trimming took 2 bases from V and 2 from J; bases not matched to a gene: 6. CDR3 sequence: CASSYRPSGPYEQYF. The DNA of the CDR3 is TGTGCCAGCAGTTACAGGCCTAGCGGCCCCTACGAGCAGTACTTC.

V is TRBV4-2 and J is TRBJ1-2, with a weak D call TRBD1 (5 bases). The CDR3 length is 16 residues. Germline V gene data show CDR1 as LGHNA and CDR2 as YNFKEQ. V was shortened by 4 bases and J by 1 base, with 16 bases between the two germline ends. The CDR3 loop is CASSRRPGADNYGYTF. The CDR3 DNA reads as TGTGCCAGCAGCCGCCGGCCCGGGGCAGATAACTATGGCTACACCTTC.